Listed below are T cell receptor beta chains from one sample, sequenced in a study of shared clonotypes between healthy human individuals. TCRdb's table, derived via immunoSEQ multiplex PCR, lists solely in-frame clones and lacks some. The sample lists under 2,500,000 clones, around 95% occurring once. Material for sequencing was naive CD4+ T cells sorted from blood. The source of these receptors is a man in his late teens or twenties in good health. CDR3s include the opening cysteine and the closing phenylalanine or tryptophan. Fields, in order: CDR3 protein, CDR3 DNA, clone size, D gene, CDR3 length, V gene, J gene. The D gene is left open where the match is weak. Size values are once, few and many counts, or a class for expanded clones, and some rows have none.

CASMRGPGDQPQHF	TGTGCCAGCATGAGGGGGCCTGGGGATCAGCCCCAGCATTTT	-	TRBD1	14	TRBV6-1	TRBJ1-5
CASSRTGWKTEAFF	TGTGCCAGTAGTAGGACAGGGTGGAAGACTGAAGCTTTCTTT	-	TRBD1	14	TRBV19	TRBJ1-1
CASSGDRARSGANVLTF	TGTGCCAGCAGCGGGGACAGGGCGCGCTCTGGGGCCAACGTCCTGACTTTC	-	TRBD1	17	TRBV7-9	TRBJ2-6
CASTDNGRVQYF	TGTGCCAGCACCGATAACGGACGCGTACAGTATTTT	-	-	12	TRBV19	TRBJ2-3
CASRRGAYNEQFF	TGTGCCAGCAGGAGGGGGGCCTACAATGAGCAGTTCTTC	once	-	13	TRBV7-2	TRBJ2-1
CASSDTGLTVAGKETQYF	TGTGCCAGCAGTGATACCGGCCTAACCGTAGCGGGGAAAGAGACCCAGTACTTC	-	TRBD2	18	TRBV6-1	TRBJ2-5
CASSLVGLNTEAFF	TGTGCCAGCAGCTTGGTAGGGTTGAACACTGAAGCTTTCTTT	-	-	14	TRBV5-6	TRBJ1-1
CASSKERTAPSYEQYF	TGTGCCAGCAGCAAAGAGCGGACAGCCCCCTCCTACGAGCAGTACTTC	-	-	16	TRBV21-1	TRBJ2-7
CASKGSSGNTIYF	TGTGCCAGTAAGGGGTCCTCTGGAAACACCATATATTTT	once	-	13	TRBV2	TRBJ1-3
CASSRDRGNYGYTF	TGCGCCAGCAGCCGGGACAGGGGTAACTATGGCTACACCTTC	-	TRBD1	14	TRBV5-1	TRBJ1-2
CASSEETGIQPQHF	TGTGCCAGCAGCGAGGAGACCGGGATTCAGCCCCAGCATTTT	once	-	14	TRBV2	TRBJ1-5
CAWNPGDQGRGYTF	TGTGCCTGGAACCCGGGGGACCAGGGCCGAGGCTACACCTTC	-	-	14	TRBV30	TRBJ1-2
CASSWENEAFF	TGTGCCAGCAGCTGGGAGAACGAAGCTTTCTTT	-	-	11	TRBV5-5	TRBJ1-1
CASSQGGLSNQPQHF	TGTGCCAGCTCACAGGGGGGCTTAAGCAATCAGCCCCAGCATTTT	-	-	15	TRBV18	TRBJ1-5
CASSPSKGNYGYTF	TGTGCCAGCAGTCCGTCAAAGGGGAACTATGGCTACACCTTC	-	-	14	TRBV27	TRBJ1-2
CASTSTGRPPYEQYF	TGCGCCAGCACTTCGACGGGCAGACCTCCCTACGAGCAGTACTTC	-	-	15	TRBV5-1	TRBJ2-7
CAWSVLNEKLFF	TGTGCCTGGAGTGTACTTAATGAAAAACTGTTTTTT	few	-	12	TRBV30	TRBJ1-4
CASTVPREDNLGQYF	TGTGCCAGCACTGTTCCGCGGGAGGACAACCTGGGGCAGTACTTC	-	TRBD2	15	TRBV6-4	TRBJ2-7
CASSNAGTSGRIVYEQYF	TGTGCCAGCAGCAACGCGGGTACTAGCGGGAGGATTGTGTACGAGCAGTACTTC	-	TRBD2	18	TRBV5-4	TRBJ2-7
CASSLPAAADTDTQYF	TGCGCCAGCAGCTTGCCTGCGGCGGCGGACACAGATACGCAGTATTTT	-	-	16	TRBV5-1	TRBJ2-3
CASSPGTSSETQYF	TGCGCCAGCAGCCCTGGGACTAGTTCAGAGACCCAGTACTTC	-	TRBD2	14	TRBV5-1	TRBJ2-5
CASSLDFLGTTNTGELFF	TGTGCCAGCAGCTTAGACTTTTTAGGGACGACGAACACCGGGGAGCTGTTTTTT	-	-	18	TRBV7-3	TRBJ2-2
CASTVRANEKLFF	TGCGCCAGCACGGTCAGGGCTAATGAAAAACTGTTTTTT	-	-	13	TRBV4-1	TRBJ1-4
CAIKGSGSYEQYF	TGTGCCATCAAAGGGAGCGGGAGCTACGAGCAGTACTTC	-	TRBD2	13	TRBV10-3	TRBJ2-7
CASSLDGGKLFF	TGCGCCAGCAGCTTGGACGGTGGGAAACTGTTTTTT	once	-	12	TRBV5-1	TRBJ1-4
CASSQDLRGVYTEAFF	TGCGCCAGCAGCCAAGATCTGCGGGGGGTATACACTGAAGCTTTCTTT	once	-	16	TRBV4-3	TRBJ1-1